These 30 T cell receptor beta chains were all obtained from the same sample, sequenced in a study of shared clonotypes between healthy human individuals. Data came from immunoSEQ multiplex PCR; TCRdb stores just in-frame clones and leaves some out. The sample shows around 2,000,000 clones, 90% to 95% of them seen only once. Naive CD8 cells lacked CD45RO, underwent positive selection for CCR7 and left out terminally differentiated effector memory CD45RA+ cells. Sample: naive CD8+ T cells from PBMCs. These receptors were obtained from a man aged 18 to 30 in good health. Some clones in this sample may be carry-over from other donors' samples.

The rearrangement joins TRBV29-1 to TRBJ2-7; 9 bases agree with TRBD1. The CDR3 has 14 amino acids. Trimming at V came to 7 bases and at J to 4 bases, leaving 11 bases not matched to a gene. The germline V gene encodes CDR1 SQVTM and CDR2 ANQGSEA. Written as DNA, the CDR3 is TGCAGCGCTAACGCCGGGACAGGGACATACGAGCAGTACTTC. Protein: CSANAGTGTYEQYF.

CDR3 sequence: CASSLTPGTEAFF. Written as DNA, the CDR3 is TGTGCCAGTAGTCTGACGCCGGGGACTGAAGCTTTCTTT. The rearrangement uses TRBV19 and TRBJ1-1; no firm D call. The CDR3 is made up of 13 amino acids. Trimming removed 5 bases from V and 5 bases from J, with 12 bases in between. Per germline, CDR1 LNHDA and CDR2 SQIVND (reference sequence).

Details on this clone: Within the sample, other DNA sequences also encode this same CDR3. The gene calls are TRBV28 and TRBJ2-7, with D possibly TRBD2 on 6 matching bases. CDR1 and CDR2 (germline): MDHEN, SYDVKM. V dropped 2 bases and J dropped 3 bases, with 8 bases sitting between them. This CDR3 is built from 13 residues. CDR3 sequence reads: CASSLGGYYEQYF. CDR3 in DNA: TGTGCCAGCAGTTTAGGGGGGTACTACGAGCAGTACTTC.

In regard to this clone: Other nucleotide sequences from this sample produce the same CDR3. The V call is TRBV11-2, the J call TRBJ2-7, with D uncertain. V was trimmed by 1 base and J by 2 bases, leaving 6 bases between them. The CDR3 contains 13 residues. The germline V gene has CDR1 SGHAT and CDR2 FQNNGV. CDR3 coding DNA: TGTGCCAGCAGCTTAGGCAGCGCCTACGAGCAGTACTTC. Its protein is CASSLGSAYEQYF.

J is TRBJ2-7 and V is TRBV13; D possibly matches TRBD1 or TRBD2 (5 bases each). Germline CDR1 reads PRHDT; CDR2 reads FYEKMQ (reference sequence). Trimming stripped 6 bases from V and 7 bases from J, with 13 bases between. The CDR3 is 12 amino acids. DNA for the CDR3: TGTGCCAGCAGTTCGCTTGGGGGAGAGCAGTACTTC. Residues: CASSSLGGEQYF. Full variable domain (rest looked up from reference TRBV13 and TRBJ2-7): AAGVIQSPRHLIKEKRETATLKCYPIPRHDTVYWYQQGPGQDPQFLISFYEKMQSDKGSIPDRFSAQQFSDYHSELNMSSLELGDSALYFCASSSLGGEQYFGPGTRLTVT.

The J gene is TRBJ1-2, the V gene TRBV7-9; D not resolved. Trimming removed 5 bases from V and 3 bases from J, with 16 bases in between. The CDR3 runs to 15 residues. Germline V gene data show CDR1 as SEHNR and CDR2 as FQNEAQ (reference sequence). CDR3 sequence reads: CASSNIFGPDYGYTF. The CDR3 DNA sequence: TGTGCCAGCAGCAATATATTCGGGCCCGACTATGGCTACACCTTC.

CDR3 sequence reads: CASSLGGHQPYEQYF. CDR3 bases: TGTGCCAGCAGTTTAGGGGGGCACCAACCTTACGAGCAGTACTTC. This chain uses TRBV27 with TRBJ2-7; D may correspond to TRBD1 or TRBD2 (6 bases each). Germline V gene data show CDR1 as MNHEY and CDR2 as SMNVEV (reference sequence). The CDR3 length is 15 residues. V was clipped by 2 bases and J by 4 bases, with 15 bases between them.

The J gene is TRBJ1-5, the V gene TRBV19, with 9 positions matching TRBD1. V trimming: 5 bases; J trimming: 0 bases; junction bases outside the gene matches: 8. Germline values: CDR1 LNHDA, CDR2 SQIVND (reference sequence). The CDR3 loop spans 17 amino acids. The CDR3 sequence: CASSEGQGSYSNQPQHF. The DNA for the CDR3 is TGTGCCAGTAGTGAAGGACAGGGGTCGTATAGCAATCAGCCCCAGCATTTT.

The genes are TRBV27 and TRBJ2-7; TRBD1 is a possible D gene (5 bases). Germline V gene lookup returns CDR1 MNHEY and CDR2 SMNVEV (reference sequence). V lost 6 bases and J lost 5, with 14 bases in between. The CDR3 length is 13 residues. CDR3 DNA: TGTGCCAGCAGCCCGCAGGGAACCCACGAGCAGTACTTC. Its translation: CASSPQGTHEQYF.

The chain recombines TRBV5-1 with TRBJ2-1, with D perhaps matching TRBD2 (5 bases). The CDR3 loop spans 13 amino acids. Germline CDR1 reads SGHRS; CDR2 reads YFSETQ. The V and J ends lost 5 bases and 7 bases respectively, with 13 bases between them. CDR3 DNA: TGCGCCAGCAGACAAGGATCGGGGAATGAGCAGTTCTTC. Encoded protein: CASRQGSGNEQFF.

Only one count was recorded for this clone. V usage is TRBV7-9 and J usage is TRBJ2-3, with 9 positions matching TRBD2. The CDR3 contains 15 residues. Germline V gives CDR1 SEHNR, CDR2 FQNEAQ (reference sequence). V lost 3 bases to trimming and J lost 6 bases; unmatched junction nucleotides: 7. The CDR3: CASSFAAGGQDTQYF. The CDR3, as DNA: TGTGCCAGCAGCTTCGCAGCGGGAGGCCAGGATACGCAGTATTTT. Using reference TRBV7-9 and TRBJ2-3 for the parts outside the CDR3, the full variable domain is DTGVSQNPRHKITKRGQNVTFRCDPISEHNRLYWYRQTLGQGPEFLTYFQNEAQLEKSRLLSDRFSAERPKGSFSTLEIQRTEQGDSAMYLCASSFAAGGQDTQYFGPGTRLTVL.

This chain connects TRBV7-6 to TRBJ2-7, with 13 bases identical to TRBD2. The CDR3 is 18 amino acids. J was trimmed by 0 bases and V by 2 bases; bases with no gene match: 7. CDR1 and CDR2 (germline): SGHVS, FNYEAQ. The CDR3 region is CASSLSTSGRPSSYEQYF. DNA for the CDR3: TGTGCCAGCAGCTTATCGACTAGCGGGAGGCCGAGCTCCTACGAGCAGTACTTC.

The rearrangement links TRBV7-2 to TRBJ2-1; D not certain. V shed 5 bases and J shed 15 bases, with 8 bases lying between them. The CDR3 sequence is 9 residues long. Germline V gene data show CDR1 as SGHTA and CDR2 as FQGNSA. CDR3 in DNA: TGTGCCAGCAGCGCAGCACTGTTCTTC. This translates into CASSAALFF.

This clone was observed a few times. This chain uses TRBV19 with TRBJ1-1, with D possibly matching TRBD1 (6 bases). Germline CDR1 LNHDA, CDR2 SQIVND (reference sequence). This CDR3 contains 13 residues. The V and J ends lost 7 bases and 5 bases respectively, with 14 bases between them. Written as DNA, the CDR3 is TGTGCCAGTACCGAAGGGGGGAGGACTGAAGCTTTCTTT. This codes for CASTEGGRTEAFF.

The genes are TRBV9 and TRBJ2-2, with 8 nucleotides matching TRBD1. The J segment lost 1 base and the V segment lost 0 bases, leaving 5 bases of the junction unmatched. CDR1 is SGDLS, CDR2 YYNGEE, per germline. CDR3 size: 17 residues. The CDR3 DNA reads TGTGCCAGCAGCGTAGTGACAGGGGAGGTGAACACCGGGGAGCTGTTTTTT. It translates to CASSVVTGEVNTGELFF.

The chain has TRBV9 and TRBJ2-1; 7 positions match TRBD2. The CDR3 is 19 amino acids. With 4 bases clipped from V and 0 bases from J, the junction kept 16 bases outside the gene matches. Germline V gene lookup returns CDR1 SGDLS and CDR2 YYNGEE. CDR3 loop: CASSTRGLAGLSSYNEQFF. The CDR3 region has the DNA TGTGCCAGCAGCACGCGAGGGTTAGCGGGTCTGAGCTCCTACAATGAGCAGTTCTTC.

The V gene is TRBV4-3, the J gene TRBJ1-4, with D hard to call. The CDR3 length is 13 residues. The V end lost 3 bases, the J end lost 8 bases, and 10 bases lay between the germline ends. CDR1 is LGHNA and CDR2 is YSLEER in the germline V gene. CDR3 DNA: TGCGCCAGCAGCCAGTCCCGCGGAGAAAAACTGTTTTTT. It codes for CASSQSRGEKLFF.

The chain couples TRBV6-1 to TRBJ1-1, with no clear D. Trimming took off 8 bases at V and 3 bases at J, with 13 bases between the two ends. This CDR3 is 13 amino acids long. Germline loops: CDR1 MNHNS, CDR2 SASEGT. In DNA form, the CDR3 reads TGTGCCAGCGGCCGGGCAAGCCACACTGAAGCTTTCTTT. Protein sequence: CASGRASHTEAFF.

This clone is a singleton in its sample. This chain links TRBV29-1 with TRBJ1-3; D gene ambiguous. Trimming removed 1 base at V and 4 bases at J, with 5 bases between. CDR1 is SQVTM, CDR2 ANQGSEA, per germline. The CDR3 spans 12 residues. CDR3 region: CSVEGTGNTIYF. In nucleotides, the CDR3 is TGCAGCGTTGAAGGCACCGGAAACACCATATATTTT.

A single count supports this clone. The V gene is TRBV5-1, the J gene TRBJ2-7; TRBD1 matches 7 bases. The length of the CDR3 is 16 residues. The V gene end was trimmed by 4 bases and the J gene end by 0 bases; junction bases not matched to a gene: 10. Germline V lookup: CDR1 SGHRS, CDR2 YFSETQ. The CDR3 sequence: CASSPQQGPSSYEQYF. CDR3 DNA sequence: TGCGCCAGCAGCCCGCAACAGGGGCCCAGCTCCTACGAGCAGTACTTC. Together with reference TRBV5-1 and TRBJ2-7, the CDR3 gives the full variable domain: KAGVTQTPRYLIKTRGQQVTLSCSPISGHRSVSWYQQTPGQGLQFLFEYFSETQRNKGNFPGRFSGRQFSNSRSEMNVSTLELGDSALYLCASSPQQGPSSYEQYFGPGTRLTVT.

This clone is a singleton in its sample. The chain is built from TRBV11-2 and TRBJ1-1, with a tentative D call TRBD1 (5 bases). Germline values: CDR1 SGHAT, CDR2 FQNNGV. The germline V and J ends were trimmed by 0 bases and 13 bases, with 15 bases remaining between them. The CDR3 runs to 13 residues. CDR3 sequence (DNA): TGTGCCAGCAGCTTAGATAGTTGGGGCTCAGTTTTCTTT. Translation gives CASSLDSWGSVFF.

The rearrangement joins TRBV29-1 to TRBJ1-5, with TRBD1 matching over 7 bases. Germline V gives CDR1 SQVTM, CDR2 ANQGSEA. V lost 7 bases to trimming and J lost 5 bases; unmatched junction nucleotides: 8. The CDR3 spans 13 residues. CDR3: CSARQGPYQPQHF. The DNA of the CDR3 is TGCAGCGCCCGACAGGGACCTTATCAGCCCCAGCATTTT.

Comments on this clone: Other DNA sequences from this sample encode an identical CDR3 as well. This sequence joins TRBV9 and TRBJ2-1; 9 nucleotides line up with TRBD2. Unmatched junction bases numbered 8, after V lost 2 bases and J lost 8 bases. Germline V gene sequence: CDR1 SGDLS, CDR2 YYNGEE. This CDR3 region has 15 residues. The CDR3 sequence is CASSVGGRAVDEQFF. DNA of the CDR3: TGTGCCAGCAGCGTTGGCGGGAGGGCTGTGGATGAGCAGTTCTTC.

The chain joins TRBV2 to TRBJ2-7; D ambiguous. Germline CDR1 reads SNHLY; CDR2 reads FYNNEI. The CDR3 runs to 15 residues. The V gene lost 8 bases and the J gene lost 0 bases, with 17 bases spanning the gap. CDR3 sequence: CASRYKAPGSYEQYF. The DNA for the CDR3 is TGTGCCAGCCGGTATAAGGCCCCTGGCTCCTACGAGCAGTACTTC.

This chain connects TRBV9 to TRBJ2-6, with 13 bases that match TRBD2. Germline V gives CDR1 SGDLS, CDR2 YYNGEE. J lost 4 bases, V lost 5 bases, and 18 bases had no gene match. This CDR3 contains 21 residues. CDR3: CASSNPTQLAGGVGGANVLTF. CDR3 DNA: TGTGCCAGCAGTAACCCCACCCAACTAGCGGGAGGGGTCGGCGGGGCCAACGTCCTGACTTTC.

This rearrangement joins TRBV5-1 to TRBJ2-1, with 10 bases matching TRBD1. The CDR3 is made up of 14 amino acids. J was trimmed by 9 bases and V by 4 bases; bases with no gene match: 7. Germline lookup yields CDR1 SGHRS and CDR2 YFSETQ. The CDR3 protein is CASSLIDRGREQFF. CDR3 nucleotides: TGCGCCAGCAGCCTTATCGACAGGGGGCGTGAGCAGTTCTTC. The complete variable domain, with remaining parts taken from reference TRBV5-1 and TRBJ2-1, reads KAGVTQTPRYLIKTRGQQVTLSCSPISGHRSVSWYQQTPGQGLQFLFEYFSETQRNKGNFPGRFSGRQFSNSRSEMNVSTLELGDSALYLCASSLIDRGREQFFGPGTRLTVL.

The V gene is TRBV30, the J gene TRBJ2-7; the match to TRBD1 covers 11 bases. The CDR3 sequence is 16 residues long. CDR1 and CDR2 (germline): GTSNPN, SVGIG (reference sequence). The V gene end was trimmed by 0 bases and the J gene end by 4 bases; junction bases not matched to a gene: 8. This chain's CDR3 is CAWSVYARDRGYEQYF. CDR3 in DNA: TGTGCCTGGAGTGTATATGCTCGGGACAGGGGGTACGAGCAGTACTTC. The full variable domain, in which reference TRBV30 and TRBJ2-7 provide the parts outside the CDR3, is SQTIHQWPATLVQPVGSPLSLECTVEGTSNPNLYWYRQAAGRGLQLLFYSVGIGQISSEVPQNLSASRPQDRQFILSSKKLLLSDSGFYLCAWSVYARDRGYEQYFGPGTRLTVT.

The rearrangement links TRBV13 to TRBJ2-7; maybe TRBD2 (6 bases). The CDR3 runs to 15 residues. The V end lost 5 bases, the J end lost 2 bases, and 16 bases lay between the germline ends. Germline-derived CDR1 and CDR2 are PRHDT and FYEKMQ (reference sequence). DNA for the CDR3: TGTGCCAGCAGCCGCGGGACGGAGAATGCCTACGAGCAGTACTTC. Translation gives CASSRGTENAYEQYF. Drawing the rest from reference TRBV13 and TRBJ2-7, the complete variable domain is AAGVIQSPRHLIKEKRETATLKCYPIPRHDTVYWYQQGPGQDPQFLISFYEKMQSDKGSIPDRFSAQQFSDYHSELNMSSLELGDSALYFCASSRGTENAYEQYFGPGTRLTVT.

The sample holds one count of this clone. The chain recombines TRBV28 with TRBJ2-1, with TRBD2 matching over 8 bases. The CDR3 extends over 15 amino acids. Germline CDR1 MDHEN, CDR2 SYDVKM. J lost 8 bases, V lost 2 bases, and 8 bases had no gene match. The DNA of the CDR3 is TGTGCCAGCAGTTTAGCCCGACTAGCGAGCGATGAGCAGTTCTTC. Protein sequence: CASSLARLASDEQFF.

To note about this clone: The sample contains more than one DNA sequence encoding this CDR3. V usage is TRBV29-1 and J usage is TRBJ2-2, with 7 bases that match TRBD2. The V gene end was trimmed by 1 base and the J gene end by 2 bases; junction bases not matched to a gene: 4. CDR3 length: 15 amino acids. Germline CDR1 SQVTM, CDR2 ANQGSEA. For the CDR3, the DNA is TGCAGCGTTGAAGCGGCTAGCGGCAACACCGGGGAGCTGTTTTTT. Amino acid sequence: CSVEAASGNTGELFF.